These 24 T cell receptor beta chains originate from one sample sequenced in a study of control samples from healthy donors and cancer patients. Sequencing used immunoSEQ multiplex PCR; TCRdb keeps in-frame clones, though not all of them. The profile shows about 270,000 clones, approximately 80% of them singletons. Sequencing used PBMCs. The receptors derive from a woman aged 60-70 years with lung cancer.

This sequence joins TRBV18 and TRBJ1-1; 8 bases agree with TRBD1. Germline CDR1 KGHSH, CDR2 LQKENI. With V trimmed by 3 bases and J by 1 base, 10 bases remained unmatched. CDR3 length equals 17 residues. The CDR3 nucleotides read TGTGCCAGCTCACCCTATACTCCCGGGACAGGGAACACTGAAGCTTTCTTT. The encoded protein is CASSPYTPGTGNTEAFF.

The count of this clone is one. The J gene is TRBJ1-2, the V gene TRBV28; the D is unclear. V lost 3 bases and J 2 bases, leaving 10 bases between the germline ends. The CDR3 length is 14 residues. Germline V lookup: CDR1 MDHEN, CDR2 SYDVKM. The CDR3 protein is CASSLGGRNYGYTF. CDR3 nucleotide sequence: TGTGCCAGCAGTTTGGGCGGGAGGAACTATGGCTACACCTTC.

The chain recombines TRBV2 with TRBJ1-3; possibly TRBD1 for D (6 bases). V was trimmed by 9 bases and J by 3 bases, leaving 18 bases between them. The germline gives CDR1 SNHLY, CDR2 FYNNEI. The CDR3 is made up of 15 amino acids. The CDR3 loop is CARTRGPAYGNTIYF. The DNA for the CDR3 is TGTGCCAGAACTCGGGGGCCCGCGTATGGAAACACCATATATTTT.

In this sample, this clone turned up a few times. The chain recombines TRBV7-2 with TRBJ1-4; D call uncertain. Germline-derived CDR1 and CDR2 are SGHTA and FQGNSA. This CDR3 comprises 14 residues. The V end lost 3 bases, the J end lost 1 base, and 6 bases lay between the germline ends. The CDR3 DNA reads TGTGCCAGCAGCTTCCGGGGAACTAATGAAAAACTGTTTTTT. Translation: CASSFRGTNEKLFF.

The DNA of the CDR3 is TGTGCCAGCAAGTGGATGACAGCTAATTCACCCCTCCACTTT. It codes for CASKWMTANSPLHF. V and J are TRBV3-1 (or the pseudogene TRBV3-2) and TRBJ1-6, with D perhaps matching TRBD1 (5 bases). The germline CDR1 and CDR2 sequences are LGHDT and YNNKEL (reference sequence). V was cut by 7 bases and J by 6 bases, with 13 bases left in between. CDR3 length: 14 amino acids.

V gene TRBV18 combines with J gene TRBJ2-5, with a possible D match to TRBD2 (5 bases). The germline V gene encodes CDR1 KGHSH and CDR2 LQKENI. The V end was cut by 5 bases, the J end by 2 bases, with 12 bases between. CDR3 size: 14 residues. CDR3 nucleotides: TGTGCCAGCTCAACATGGACTGAACAAGAGACCCAGTACTTC. Its translation is CASSTWTEQETQYF.

The chain couples TRBV7-8 to TRBJ1-2; unclear D gene. The CDR3 has 16 residues. Germline CDR1 is SGHVS and CDR2 is FQNEAQ. The V end lost 1 base, the J end lost 4 bases, and 16 bases lay between the germline ends. CDR3 amino acids: CASSLGGAVGIYGYTF. CDR3 coding DNA: TGTGCCAGCAGCTTAGGGGGAGCAGTGGGCATCTATGGCTACACCTTC.

J is TRBJ2-3 and V is TRBV11-2, with 8 bases identical to TRBD2. CDR1 SGHAT and CDR2 FQNNGV come from the germline V gene. The CDR3 totals 15 residues. Losses at the gene ends were 5 bases for V and 1 base for J; bases not matched to a gene: 5. The chain's CDR3 is CASSLAGSRTDTQYF. DNA of the CDR3: TGTGCCAGCAGCCTAGCGGGTTCCCGCACAGATACGCAGTATTTT.

Comments on this clone: Other DNA sequences in the sample encode the same CDR3. The chain carries TRBV3-1 (or the pseudogene TRBV3-2) and TRBJ1-1; D not resolved. Germline CDR1 and CDR2: LGHDT and YNNKEL (reference sequence). Trimming took 4 bases from V and 2 from J, leaving 5 bases between them. The CDR3 is 12 residues long. CDR3 nucleotides: TGTGCCAGCAGCCTGCGCAACACTGAAGCTTTCTTT. Protein product: CASSLRNTEAFF.

CDR3 DNA: TGTGCCACCAGCAGAGATGCACAGTCCACAGATACGCAGTATTTT. Translated, it gives CATSRDAQSTDTQYF. The gene calls are TRBV15 and TRBJ2-3; no clear D gene. The V gene's germline CDR1 is LNHNV and CDR2 YYDKDF (reference sequence). This CDR3 has 15 residues. Trimming stripped 0 bases from V and 2 bases from J, with 9 bases between.

This clone showed up just once. Here the CDR3 reads CASSLNALPTGGTLNEQFF. The DNA for the CDR3 is TGTGCCAGCAGCTTAAATGCCCTACCGACAGGGGGGACTCTCAATGAGCAGTTCTTC. This chain uses TRBV7-3 with TRBJ2-1; TRBD1 agrees at 9 bases. The CDR3 length is 19 residues. CDR1 SGHTA and CDR2 FQGTGA come from the germline V gene. The ends lost 1 base at V and 6 bases at J; junction bases unmatched: 16.

The chain combines TRBV28 with TRBJ2-7; TRBD1 matches at 10 bases. Germline CDR1 reads MDHEN; CDR2 reads SYDVKM. Trimming removed 7 bases from V and 1 base from J; junction bases left unmatched: 4. The CDR3 consists of 14 residues. The CDR3 region is CASIGTGDSYEQYF. Here the CDR3 DNA reads TGTGCCAGCATTGGGACAGGGGATTCCTACGAGCAGTACTTC.

As regards this clone: An end of the junction does not agree with germline; a read error may underlie this. This sample also contains other DNA sequences that code for the same CDR3. The chain uses TRBV11-3 and TRBJ1-3; TRBD1 might be the D (5 bases). Germline loops: CDR1 SGHNT, CDR2 YENEEA. The CDR3 is 18 amino acids. The DNA for the CDR3 is TGCGCCAGCAGCTCAACTTCAGGACACAACCTCTCTGGAAACACCATATATTTT. Residues: CASSSTSGHNLSGNTIYF.

This rearrangement joins TRBV19 to TRBJ2-2, with TRBD1 matching 7 bases. The CDR3 covers 14 residues. Losses at the gene ends were 6 bases for V and 1 base for J; bases not matched to a gene: 2. Germline CDR1 reads LNHDA; CDR2 reads SQIVND (reference sequence). The CDR3 reads CASRQGLNTGELFF. The DNA for the CDR3 is TGTGCCAGTAGACAGGGGCTGAACACCGGGGAGCTGTTTTTT.

This clone was recorded only once. V usage is TRBV4-2 and J usage is TRBJ2-7, with 9 bases aligning to TRBD2. CDR1 LGHNA and CDR2 YNFKEQ come from the germline V gene. This CDR3 is built from 15 residues. V trimming: 6 bases; J trimming: 0 bases; junction bases outside the gene matches: 6. Here the CDR3 reads CASSPSGILSYEQYF. The DNA for the CDR3 is TGTGCCAGCAGTCCTAGCGGGATTCTCTCCTACGAGCAGTACTTC.

The J gene is TRBJ2-4, the V gene TRBV10-3; the match to TRBD2 covers 9 bases. Germline V CDR1 and CDR2: ENHRY, SYGVKD. Unmatched junction bases numbered 9, after V lost 3 bases and J lost 6 bases. The CDR3 has 16 amino acids. The chain's CDR3 is CAISDGLSGGRNIQYF. The CDR3 nucleotides are TGTGCCATCAGTGACGGTCTTAGCGGGGGACGAAACATTCAGTACTTC.

This chain joins TRBV2 and TRBJ1-4; D is unclear. The CDR3 totals 15 residues. Per germline, CDR1 SNHLY and CDR2 FYNNEI. Trimming took 6 bases from V and 5 from J, leaving 16 bases between them. The CDR3 sequence: CASSPRASGNEKLFF. CDR3 DNA: TGTGCCAGCAGCCCGAGGGCCTCTGGAAATGAAAAACTGTTTTTT. The full variable domain, its missing parts supplied by reference TRBV2 and TRBJ1-4, is EPEVTQTPSHQVTQMGQEVILRCVPISNHLYFYWYRQILGQKVEFLVSFYNNEISEKSEIFDDQFSVERPDGSNFTLKIRSTKLEDSAMYFCASSPRASGNEKLFFGSGTQLSVL.

This clone was observed once. V is TRBV11-2 and J is TRBJ2-4; D gene uncertain. V dropped 8 bases and J dropped 2 bases, with 10 bases sitting between them. The CDR3 loop spans 13 amino acids. CDR1 and CDR2 (germline): SGHAT, FQNNGV. This CDR3 reads CASAGLSKNIQYF. The CDR3 DNA reads as TGTGCCAGCGCCGGGCTATCCAAAAACATTCAGTACTTC.

The gene calls are TRBV9 and TRBJ2-7, with D possibly being TRBD2 (5 bases). The CDR3 consists of 13 residues. Per germline, CDR1 SGDLS and CDR2 YYNGEE. V gave up 3 bases and J gave up 7 bases, with 14 bases separating them. The CDR3 DNA reads as TGTGCCAGCAGCGCTGGGATCTCGGGGGAGCAGTACTTC. It yields the protein CASSAGISGEQYF. The variable domain in full, with the rest retrieved from reference TRBV9 and TRBJ2-7, is DSGVTQTPKHLITATGQRVTLRCSPRSGDLSVYWYQQSLDQGLQFLIQYYNGEERAKGNILERFSAQQFPDLHSELNLSSLELGDSALYFCASSAGISGEQYFGPGTRLTVT.

This sequence joins TRBV5-1 and TRBJ2-3, with D perhaps being TRBD1 or TRBD2 (6 bases each). Germline V gene data show CDR1 as SGHRS and CDR2 as YFSETQ. Trimming stripped 0 bases from V and 3 bases from J, with 14 bases between. This CDR3 spans 16 amino acids. The CDR3 here is CASSLEGKGGTDTQYF. As DNA, the CDR3 is TGCGCCAGCAGCTTGGAAGGGAAGGGGGGAACAGATACGCAGTATTTT.

This rearrangement joins TRBV5-5 to TRBJ1-1; D call uncertain. The CDR3 has 13 amino acids. Germline V gives CDR1 SGHKS, CDR2 YYEKEE (reference sequence). V lost 4 bases and J lost 5, with 12 bases in between. The CDR3 loop reads CASSTGWWTEAFF. CDR3 DNA: TGTGCCAGCAGCACGGGCTGGTGGACTGAAGCTTTCTTT.

The genes are TRBV2 and TRBJ1-4, with a tentative D call TRBD1 (5 bases). CDR1 and CDR2 (germline): SNHLY, FYNNEI. CDR3 length equals 15 residues. The V and J ends lost 3 bases and 0 bases respectively, with 8 bases between them. The CDR3, as DNA: TGTGCCAGCAGTGAGGGGGGTCCAACTAATGAAAAACTGTTTTTT. It translates to CASSEGGPTNEKLFF.

The chain combines TRBV27 with TRBJ2-1; TRBD2 aligns across 7 bases. Germline trimming cut 5 bases from V and 2 bases from J; bases unmatched to any gene: 15. The V gene's germline CDR1 is MNHEY and CDR2 SMNVEV (reference sequence). This CDR3 is built from 18 residues. This chain's CDR3 is CASSPRAPTSDPYNEQFF. The CDR3 DNA reads TGTGCCAGCAGTCCTCGTGCCCCTACTAGCGACCCCTACAATGAGCAGTTCTTC.

J is TRBJ2-2 and V is TRBV2, with TRBD1 identical over 9 bases. This CDR3 contains 16 residues. The germline gives CDR1 SNHLY, CDR2 FYNNEI. The junction had 11 bases not matched to a gene; V was cut back by 5 bases and J by 7 bases. The CDR3 loop is CASSSGTGSYGGELFF. DNA of the CDR3: TGTGCCAGCAGTTCTGGGACAGGGAGCTACGGCGGGGAGCTGTTTTTT.